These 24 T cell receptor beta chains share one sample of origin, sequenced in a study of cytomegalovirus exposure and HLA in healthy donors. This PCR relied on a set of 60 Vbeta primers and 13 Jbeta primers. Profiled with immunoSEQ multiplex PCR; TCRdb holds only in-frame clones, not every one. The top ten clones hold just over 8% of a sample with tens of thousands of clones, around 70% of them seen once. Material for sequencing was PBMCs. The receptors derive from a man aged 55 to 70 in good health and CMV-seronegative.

The chain's CDR3 is CASSGIKGETQYF. In DNA, the CDR3 is TGTGCCAGCAGCGGGATTAAGGGGGAGACCCAGTACTTC. The rearrangement links TRBV5-6 to TRBJ2-5; perhaps TRBD1 as D (5 bases). Germline V CDR1 and CDR2: SGHDT, YYEEEE. Trimming cost V 4 bases and J 5 bases, with 12 bases left between them. This CDR3 is built from 13 residues.

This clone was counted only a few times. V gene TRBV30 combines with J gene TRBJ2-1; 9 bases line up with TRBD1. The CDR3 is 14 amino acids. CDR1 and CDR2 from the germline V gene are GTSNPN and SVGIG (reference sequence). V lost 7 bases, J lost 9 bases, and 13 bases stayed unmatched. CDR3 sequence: CASEGQGYISEQFF. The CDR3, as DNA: TGTGCCTCTGAGGGACAGGGATATATTAGTGAGCAGTTCTTC. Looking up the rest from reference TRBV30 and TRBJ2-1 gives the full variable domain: SQTIHQWPATLVQPVGSPLSLECTVEGTSNPNLYWYRQAAGRGLQLLFYSVGIGQISSEVPQNLSASRPQDRQFILSSKKLLLSDSGFYLCASEGQGYISEQFFGPGTRLTVL.

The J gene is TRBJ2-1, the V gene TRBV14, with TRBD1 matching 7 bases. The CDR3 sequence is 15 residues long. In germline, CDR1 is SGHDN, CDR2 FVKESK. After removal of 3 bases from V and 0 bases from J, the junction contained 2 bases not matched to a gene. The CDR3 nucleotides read TGTGCCAGCAGCCAGGGACAGAACTCCTACAATGAGCAGTTCTTC. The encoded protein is CASSQGQNSYNEQFF.

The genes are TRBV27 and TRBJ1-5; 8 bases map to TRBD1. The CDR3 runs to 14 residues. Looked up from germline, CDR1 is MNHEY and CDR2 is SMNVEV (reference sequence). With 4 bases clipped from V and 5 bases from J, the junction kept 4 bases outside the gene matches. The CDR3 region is CASSYTGGHQPQHF. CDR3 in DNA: TGTGCCAGCAGTTACACAGGGGGTCATCAGCCCCAGCATTTT.

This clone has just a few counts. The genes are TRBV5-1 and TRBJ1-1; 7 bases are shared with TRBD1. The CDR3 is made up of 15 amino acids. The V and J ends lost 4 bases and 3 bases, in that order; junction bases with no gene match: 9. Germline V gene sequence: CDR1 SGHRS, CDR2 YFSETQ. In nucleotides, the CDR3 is TGCGCCAGCAGCGAATCCTCTAGGGGGCACACTGAAGCTTTCTTT. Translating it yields CASSESSRGHTEAFF.

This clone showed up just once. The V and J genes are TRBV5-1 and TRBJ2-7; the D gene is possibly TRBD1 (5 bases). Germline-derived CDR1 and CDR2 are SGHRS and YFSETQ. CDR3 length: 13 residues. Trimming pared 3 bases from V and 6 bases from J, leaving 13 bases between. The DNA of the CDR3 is TGCGCCAGCAGCTCCACAGGCGTATCCGAGCAGTACTTC. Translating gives CASSSTGVSEQYF.

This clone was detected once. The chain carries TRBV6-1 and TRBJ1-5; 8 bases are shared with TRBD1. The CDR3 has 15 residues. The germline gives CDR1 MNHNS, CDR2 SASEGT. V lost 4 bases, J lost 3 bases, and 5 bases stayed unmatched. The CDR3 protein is CASSGGTGHNQPQHF. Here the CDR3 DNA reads TGTGCCAGCAGTGGTGGGACAGGCCACAATCAGCCCCAGCATTTT.

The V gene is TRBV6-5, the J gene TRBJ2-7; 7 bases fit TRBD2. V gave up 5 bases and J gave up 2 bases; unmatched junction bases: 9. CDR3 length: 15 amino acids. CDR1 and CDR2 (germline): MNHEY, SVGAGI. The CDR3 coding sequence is TGTGCCAGCAGTAATCAAATGGGGGGGGCCTACGAGCAGTACTTC. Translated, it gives CASSNQMGGAYEQYF.

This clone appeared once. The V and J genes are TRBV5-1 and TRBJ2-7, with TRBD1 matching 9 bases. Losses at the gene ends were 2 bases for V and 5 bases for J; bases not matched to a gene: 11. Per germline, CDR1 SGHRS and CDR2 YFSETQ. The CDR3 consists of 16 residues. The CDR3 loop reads CASSLEGDRAPHEQYF. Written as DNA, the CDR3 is TGCGCCAGCAGCTTAGAAGGGGACAGGGCCCCCCACGAGCAGTACTTC.

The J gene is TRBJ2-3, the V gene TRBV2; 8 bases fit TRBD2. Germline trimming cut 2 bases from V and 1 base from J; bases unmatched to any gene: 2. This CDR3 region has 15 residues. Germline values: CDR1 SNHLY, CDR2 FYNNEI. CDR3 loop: CASSEPGGGTDTQYF. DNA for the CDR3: TGTGCCAGCAGTGAACCGGGGGGGGGCACAGATACGCAGTATTTT.

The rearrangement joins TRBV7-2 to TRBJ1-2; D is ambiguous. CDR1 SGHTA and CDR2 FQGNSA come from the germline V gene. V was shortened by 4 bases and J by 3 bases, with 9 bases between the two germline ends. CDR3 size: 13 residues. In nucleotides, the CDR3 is TGTGCCAGCAGCTACGGTCGTCACTATGGCTACACCTTC. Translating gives CASSYGRHYGYTF.

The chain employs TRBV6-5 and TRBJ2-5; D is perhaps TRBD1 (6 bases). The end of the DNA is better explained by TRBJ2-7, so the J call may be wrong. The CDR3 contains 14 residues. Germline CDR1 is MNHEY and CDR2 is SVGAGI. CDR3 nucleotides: TGTGCCAGCAGCCTGCGTCAGGGGACCTACGAGCAGTACTTC. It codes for CASSLRQGTYEQYF.

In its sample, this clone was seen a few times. Here the CDR3 reads CASSYAPDGAYEQYF. In DNA, the CDR3 is TGTGCCAGCAGTTACGCCCCGGACGGGGCCTACGAGCAGTACTTC. The chain combines TRBV6-5 with TRBJ2-7, with TRBD2 as a possible D gene (5 bases). Trimming removed 2 bases at V and 2 bases at J, with 13 bases between. The CDR3 consists of 15 residues. Germline V lookup: CDR1 MNHEY, CDR2 SVGAGI.

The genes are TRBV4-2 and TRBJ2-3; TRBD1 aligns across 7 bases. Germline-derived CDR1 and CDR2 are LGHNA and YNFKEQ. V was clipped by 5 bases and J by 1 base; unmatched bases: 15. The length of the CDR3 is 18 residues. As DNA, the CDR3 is TGTGCCAGCAGCAAGGGGTGGTACAGGGGAAAGGGCACAGATACGCAGTATTTT. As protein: CASSKGWYRGKGTDTQYF.

Written as DNA, the CDR3 is TGCGCCAGCAGCTTAACTAGCGGGGCATCCTACGAGCAGTACTTC. Protein sequence: CASSLTSGASYEQYF. The J gene is TRBJ2-7, the V gene TRBV5-1; the match to TRBD2 covers 10 bases. The CDR3 has 15 residues. V dropped 2 bases and J dropped 1; count of bases not matched to a gene: 3. CDR1 is SGHRS, CDR2 YFSETQ, per germline.

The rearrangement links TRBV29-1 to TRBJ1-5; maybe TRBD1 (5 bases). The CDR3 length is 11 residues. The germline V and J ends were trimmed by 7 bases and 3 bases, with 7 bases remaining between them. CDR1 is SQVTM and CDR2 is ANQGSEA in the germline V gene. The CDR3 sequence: CSGGDNQPQHF. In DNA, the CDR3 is TGCAGCGGGGGGGACAATCAGCCCCAGCATTTT.

The CDR3 DNA is TGTGCCAGCAGTGTCTCCGGGACAGGGTATGGCTACACCTTC. Translated: CASSVSGTGYGYTF. The V gene is TRBV28, the J gene TRBJ1-2; 9 nucleotides match TRBD1. The CDR3 runs 14 residues. Trimming at V came to 5 bases and at J to 5 bases, leaving 6 bases not matched to a gene. The germline V gene has CDR1 MDHEN and CDR2 SYDVKM.

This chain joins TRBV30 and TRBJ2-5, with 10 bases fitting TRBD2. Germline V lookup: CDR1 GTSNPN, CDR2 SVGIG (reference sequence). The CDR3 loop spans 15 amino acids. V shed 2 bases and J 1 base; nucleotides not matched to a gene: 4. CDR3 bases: TGTGCCTGGAGTAGGCTAGCGGGGGCCCAAGAGACCCAGTACTTC. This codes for CAWSRLAGAQETQYF.

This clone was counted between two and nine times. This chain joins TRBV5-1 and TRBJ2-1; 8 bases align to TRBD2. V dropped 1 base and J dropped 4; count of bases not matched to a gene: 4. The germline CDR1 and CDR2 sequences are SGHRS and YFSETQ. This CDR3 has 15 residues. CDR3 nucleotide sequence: TGCGCCAGCAGCTTGACTAGCGGCCAATACAATGAGCAGTTCTTC. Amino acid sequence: CASSLTSGQYNEQFF.

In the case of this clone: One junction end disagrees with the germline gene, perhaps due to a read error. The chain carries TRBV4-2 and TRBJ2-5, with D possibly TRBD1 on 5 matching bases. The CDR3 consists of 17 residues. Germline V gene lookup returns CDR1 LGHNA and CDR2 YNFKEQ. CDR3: CASSQDGVGRGQEAQYF. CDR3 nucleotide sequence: TGTGCCAGCAGCCAAGATGGTGTGGGTAGGGGTCAAGAGGCCCAGTACTTC.

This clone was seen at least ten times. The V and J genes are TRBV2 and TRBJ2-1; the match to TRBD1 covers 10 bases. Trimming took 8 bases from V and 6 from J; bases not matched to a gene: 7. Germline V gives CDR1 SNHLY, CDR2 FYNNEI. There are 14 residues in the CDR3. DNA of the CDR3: TGTGCCAGCGGCCGGGACAGGGGTTTCAATGAGCAGTTCTTC. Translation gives CASGRDRGFNEQFF. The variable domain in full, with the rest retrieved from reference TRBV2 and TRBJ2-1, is EPEVTQTPSHQVTQMGQEVILRCVPISNHLYFYWYRQILGQKVEFLVSFYNNEISEKSEIFDDQFSVERPDGSNFTLKIRSTKLEDSAMYFCASGRDRGFNEQFFGPGTRLTVL.

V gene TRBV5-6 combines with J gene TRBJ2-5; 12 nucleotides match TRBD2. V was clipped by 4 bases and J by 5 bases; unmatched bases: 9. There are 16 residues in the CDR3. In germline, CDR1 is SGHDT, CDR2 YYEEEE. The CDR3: CASSHPTSGGLETQYF. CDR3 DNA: TGTGCCAGCAGCCATCCTACTAGCGGGGGGTTGGAGACCCAGTACTTC.

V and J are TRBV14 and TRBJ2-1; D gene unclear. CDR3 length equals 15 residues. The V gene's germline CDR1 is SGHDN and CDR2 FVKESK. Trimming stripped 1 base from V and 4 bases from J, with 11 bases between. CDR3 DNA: TGTGCCAGCAGCCAAGCAATTCAGGCGTACAATGAGCAGTTCTTC. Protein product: CASSQAIQAYNEQFF.

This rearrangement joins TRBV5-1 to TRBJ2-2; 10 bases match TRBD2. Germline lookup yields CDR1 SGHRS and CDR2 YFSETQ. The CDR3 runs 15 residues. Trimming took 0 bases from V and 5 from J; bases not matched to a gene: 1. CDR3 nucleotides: TGCGCCAGCAGCTTGGTGACTAGCGGGACCGGGGAGCTGTTTTTT. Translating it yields CASSLVTSGTGELFF.